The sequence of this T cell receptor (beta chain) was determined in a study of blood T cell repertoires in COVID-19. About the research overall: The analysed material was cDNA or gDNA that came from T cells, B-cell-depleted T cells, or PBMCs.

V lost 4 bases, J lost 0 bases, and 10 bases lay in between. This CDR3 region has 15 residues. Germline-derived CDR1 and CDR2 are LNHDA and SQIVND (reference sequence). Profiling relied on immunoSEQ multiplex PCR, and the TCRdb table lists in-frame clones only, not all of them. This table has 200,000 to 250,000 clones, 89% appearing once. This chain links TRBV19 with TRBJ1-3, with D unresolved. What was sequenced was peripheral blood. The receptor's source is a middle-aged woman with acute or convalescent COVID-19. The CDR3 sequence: CASSRHPNSGNTIYF. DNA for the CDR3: TGTGCCAGTAGTAGACACCCTAACTCTGGAAACACCATATATTTT.